Listed below are T cell receptor beta chains from one sample, sequenced in a study of T cells in Graves' hyperthyroidism and ophthalmopathy. A single record per CDR3 protein comes from TCRdb applying MiXCR to the multiplex PCR reads. Of about 480,000 distinct CDR3 sequences in the sample, under 15% are singletons; the top ten hold 17%. Sequencing was performed on blood. Source of these receptors: a woman under 30 with Graves' hyperthyroidism. The CDR3 runs from the conserved cysteine through the conserved F or W. For some rows the clone size is stated as once, few or many, or as a class when expanded; others skip it.

abundance: -
j_gene: TRBJ1-1
v_gene: TRBV20-1
len: 13
CDR3aa: CSAPDRMNAEAFF

abundance: few
j_gene: TRBJ2-7
v_gene: TRBV27
len: 14
CDR3aa: CASWPRAGGYEQYF

abundance: many
j_gene: TRBJ2-3
v_gene: TRBV7-2
len: 14
CDR3aa: CASRPMTSSDTQYF

abundance: many
j_gene: TRBJ2-5
v_gene: TRBV13
len: 14
CDR3aa: CASSLRTQRETQYF

abundance: many
j_gene: TRBJ1-6
v_gene: TRBV12-3/TRBV12-4
len: 14
CDR3aa: CASSLRTRPNTLHF

abundance: many
j_gene: TRBJ1-1
v_gene: TRBV2
len: 13
CDR3aa: CASMRRGREAAFF

abundance: few
j_gene: TRBJ2-5
v_gene: TRBV14
len: 16
CDR3aa: CASSQATGELGETQYF

abundance: -
j_gene: TRBJ2-5
v_gene: TRBV20-1
len: 15
CDR3aa: CSAEAGLAGAETQYF

abundance: few
j_gene: TRBJ2-1
v_gene: TRBV5-6
len: 16
CDR3aa: CASSLRLAGRRGEQFF

abundance: -
j_gene: TRBJ2-2
v_gene: TRBV9
len: 17
CDR3aa: CASSVEGSGRSSGELFF

abundance: many
j_gene: TRBJ2-2
v_gene: TRBV6-5
len: 15
CDR3aa: CASSYTYSNTGELFF

abundance: -
j_gene: TRBJ2-4
v_gene: TRBV18
len: 17
CDR3aa: CASSPPREGLAKNIQYF

abundance: few
j_gene: TRBJ2-3
v_gene: TRBV20-1
len: 14
CDR3aa: CSALAGPNTDTQYF

abundance: many
j_gene: TRBJ2-1
v_gene: TRBV5-1
len: 15
CDR3aa: CASSLGLAGRNEQFF

abundance: many
j_gene: TRBJ1-5
v_gene: TRBV15
len: 15
CDR3aa: CATSRDVAPSKPQHF

abundance: -
j_gene: TRBJ1-1
v_gene: TRBV14
len: 14
CDR3aa: CASSQRGSNTEAFF

abundance: many
j_gene: TRBJ1-3
v_gene: TRBV2
len: 13
CDR3aa: CASSDSSGNTIYF

abundance: -
j_gene: TRBJ2-1
v_gene: TRBV25-1
len: 15
CDR3aa: CASSKGGGGGNEQFF

abundance: many
j_gene: TRBJ2-1
v_gene: TRBV15
len: 13
CDR3aa: CATSSPSFDEQFF

abundance: -
j_gene: TRBJ2-1
v_gene: TRBV4-2
len: 17
CDR3aa: CASSQDRDRLAGNEQFF

abundance: few
j_gene: TRBJ1-2
v_gene: TRBV4-1
len: 17
CDR3aa: CASSQAETGGLNYGYTF

abundance: -
j_gene: TRBJ1-2
v_gene: TRBV18
len: 16
CDR3aa: CASSPSLFARNYGYTF

abundance: few
j_gene: TRBJ2-2
v_gene: TRBV5-4
len: 15
CDR3aa: CASSLDWGRTGELFF

abundance: many
j_gene: TRBJ1-2
v_gene: TRBV27
len: 15
CDR3aa: CASSPIATDNYGYTF

abundance: few
j_gene: TRBJ1-2
v_gene: TRBV20-1
len: 16
CDR3aa: CSARVPGQGPGYGYTF

abundance: few
j_gene: TRBJ1-2
v_gene: TRBV19
len: 13
CDR3aa: CASTQRRGYGYTF

abundance: few
j_gene: TRBJ1-1
v_gene: TRBV7-9
len: 15
CDR3aa: CASSLAPGIGTEAFF

abundance: many
j_gene: TRBJ1-1
v_gene: TRBV6-1
len: 14
CDR3aa: CASSRQESNTEAFF

abundance: many
j_gene: TRBJ2-5
v_gene: TRBV19
len: 15
CDR3aa: CASSLPTGVGETQYF

abundance: -
j_gene: TRBJ2-1
v_gene: TRBV19
len: 16
CDR3aa: CASSIGTLAVPNEQFF

abundance: many
j_gene: TRBJ2-7
v_gene: TRBV5-8
len: 16
CDR3aa: CASSLSQDRGLYEQYF